This T cell receptor beta chain emerged from a study of blood T cells in healthy people across ages. Comments on this clonotype: Its antigen is not identified.

Study-wide findings and caveats: For the donors, CMV status was unknown and possibly confounded expanded clonotype changes.

A sample-barcoded 5' primer and a J-beta primer mix were used in a second PCR of roughly 7 to 11 cycles. Through a template-switch adaptor with 12 random nucleotides, each cDNA molecule received a tag. TCRdb itself ran the 5' RACE reads through MiXCR, one entry per CDR3 protein. The sample has 1.4 million or so distinct CDR3 sequences; about 45% are singletons. Sequencing was carried out using blood. The source of this sequence is a woman aged 18-35 years in good health.

Here the CDR3 reads CASRTGVGEQFF. The CDR3 DNA reads TGTGCCAGCAGGACAGGGGTGGGTGAGCAGTTCTTC. The chain combines TRBV27 with TRBJ2-1, with 8 positions matching TRBD1. Trimming at V came to 6 bases and at J to 9 bases, leaving 4 bases not matched to a gene. The germline V gene has CDR1 MNHEY and CDR2 SMNVEV (reference sequence). The CDR3 contains 12 residues.